Listed below are T cell receptor beta chains from one sample, sequenced in a study of cytomegalovirus exposure and HLA in healthy donors. Assay used: immunoSEQ multiplex PCR; TCRdb lists only in-frame clones, some missing. The top ten hold about 0.95% of the sample, which has over 45,000 clones, roughly 90% seen once. The sequenced sample consisted of PBMCs. The origin of the receptors is a man aged 18 to 30 in good health and CMV-seronegative. Each CDR3 is given with its conserved first and last residue. A D gene is named only where the DNA matches it firmly. Part of the rows lack a size; the others show once, few, many or a class for expanded clones.

abundance: NA
j_gene: TRBJ2-3
v_gene: TRBV11-1
d_gene: TRBD2
CDR3nt: TGTGCCAGCAGCTCGGTAGCGGGGTACGGCACAGATACGCAGTATTTT
CDR3aa: CASSSVAGYGTDTQYF

abundance: NA
j_gene: TRBJ2-3
v_gene: TRBV7-2
d_gene: NA
CDR3nt: TGTGCCAGCAGCCCCGGACACAGCACAGATACGCAGTATTTT
CDR3aa: CASSPGHSTDTQYF

abundance: few
j_gene: TRBJ1-5
v_gene: TRBV6-5
d_gene: TRBD1
CDR3nt: TGTGCCAGCAGATCCCAGGGGGAAGGGAATCAGCCCCAGCATTTT
CDR3aa: CASRSQGEGNQPQHF

abundance: NA
j_gene: TRBJ1-2
v_gene: TRBV27
d_gene: TRBD1
CDR3nt: TGTGCCAGCAGTTTTGCAGGGGGCGCGGGTGGCTACACCTTC
CDR3aa: CASSFAGGAGGYTF

abundance: once
j_gene: TRBJ2-1
v_gene: TRBV18
d_gene: TRBD1
CDR3nt: TGTGCCAGCTCGCCCACAGGGGGCGGTGAGCAGTTCTTC
CDR3aa: CASSPTGGGEQFF

abundance: NA
j_gene: TRBJ2-1
v_gene: TRBV7-9
d_gene: TRBD2
CDR3nt: TGTGCCAGCAGTGATCCTAGCGGGAGGAGCTCCTACAATGAGCAGTTCTTC
CDR3aa: CASSDPSGRSSYNEQFF

abundance: NA
j_gene: TRBJ2-2
v_gene: TRBV11-3
d_gene: NA
CDR3nt: TGTGCCAGCAGCTCGGGGTTGACCGGGGAGCTGTTTTTT
CDR3aa: CASSSGLTGELFF

abundance: NA
j_gene: TRBJ2-1
v_gene: TRBV7-3
d_gene: TRBD2
CDR3nt: TGTGCCAGCAGCTTACATAGCGGGGGATACTACAATGAGCAGTTCTTC
CDR3aa: CASSLHSGGYYNEQFF

abundance: NA
j_gene: TRBJ1-2
v_gene: TRBV11-2
d_gene: NA
CDR3nt: TGTGCCAGCGTAGACGGCGGCTATGGCTACACCTTC
CDR3aa: CASVDGGYGYTF

abundance: NA
j_gene: TRBJ2-3
v_gene: TRBV15
d_gene: TRBD1
CDR3nt: TGTGCCACCAGCAGGGGACCCTGGACAGGGGCCCTCACAGATACGCAGTATTTT
CDR3aa: CATSRGPWTGALTDTQYF

abundance: NA
j_gene: TRBJ1-2
v_gene: TRBV7-9
d_gene: NA
CDR3nt: TGTGCCAGCAGCCGTATACCCGGGGACTATGGCTACACCTTC
CDR3aa: CASSRIPGDYGYTF

abundance: NA
j_gene: TRBJ2-5
v_gene: TRBV7-2
d_gene: TRBD2
CDR3nt: TGTGCCAGCAGCTTCGGACTAGCGGGAGAGAAGACCCAGTACTTC
CDR3aa: CASSFGLAGEKTQYF

abundance: NA
j_gene: TRBJ2-5
v_gene: TRBV28
d_gene: TRBD2
CDR3nt: TGTGCCAGCAGCACCGGACTAGCGGAAGAGACCCAGTACTTC
CDR3aa: CASSTGLAEETQYF

abundance: NA
j_gene: TRBJ2-6
v_gene: TRBV28
d_gene: NA
CDR3nt: TGTGCCAGCAGTTTTGACTGGCCCAAGGCCTCTGGGGCCAACGTCCTGACTTTC
CDR3aa: CASSFDWPKASGANVLTF

abundance: NA
j_gene: TRBJ2-1
v_gene: TRBV4-1
d_gene: NA
CDR3nt: TGCGCCAGCAGCCTCCAGGGATCTCAGAGAGGTGAGCAGTTCTTC
CDR3aa: CASSLQGSQRGEQFF

abundance: NA
j_gene: TRBJ2-7
v_gene: TRBV5-1
d_gene: TRBD2
CDR3nt: TGCGCCAGTAACGTGGGACTAGCCGATACAATTTCCTACGAGCAGTACTTC
CDR3aa: CASNVGLADTISYEQYF

abundance: NA
j_gene: TRBJ2-5
v_gene: TRBV30
d_gene: NA
CDR3nt: TGTGCCTGGAGTCCTAGATCAGGGGCAGAGACCCAGTACTTC
CDR3aa: CAWSPRSGAETQYF

abundance: NA
j_gene: TRBJ2-7
v_gene: TRBV6-6
d_gene: NA
CDR3nt: TGTGCCAGCAGTCGCAGGGGCTCAGGGGCTATCGAGCAGTACTTC
CDR3aa: CASSRRGSGAIEQYF

abundance: NA
j_gene: TRBJ2-1
v_gene: TRBV7-3
d_gene: NA
CDR3nt: TGTGCCAGCAGCCCGCGGGACTTTGGGGGCAATGAGCAGTTCTTC
CDR3aa: CASSPRDFGGNEQFF

abundance: NA
j_gene: TRBJ2-2
v_gene: TRBV7-8
d_gene: TRBD1
CDR3nt: TGTGCCAGCAGCATTGACAGGGTCGGGACCGGGGAGCTGTTTTTT
CDR3aa: CASSIDRVGTGELFF

abundance: NA
j_gene: TRBJ2-7
v_gene: TRBV4-3
d_gene: TRBD1
CDR3nt: TGCGCCAGCAGCCAAGGGACAGGTCCATCCTACGAGCAGTACTTC
CDR3aa: CASSQGTGPSYEQYF

abundance: NA
j_gene: TRBJ2-1
v_gene: TRBV6-6
d_gene: NA
CDR3nt: TGTGCCAGCAGGACAGGTCGCAATGAGCAGTTCTTC
CDR3aa: CASRTGRNEQFF

abundance: NA
j_gene: TRBJ1-5
v_gene: TRBV5-8
d_gene: TRBD1
CDR3nt: TGTGCCAGCAGCTTTGAGACAGGGAGCAATCAGCCCCAGCATTTT
CDR3aa: CASSFETGSNQPQHF

abundance: NA
j_gene: TRBJ2-4
v_gene: TRBV6-5
d_gene: TRBD1
CDR3nt: TGTGCCAGCAGTTCAAATGGGGGACAGCGGAACATTCAGTACTTC
CDR3aa: CASSSNGGQRNIQYF